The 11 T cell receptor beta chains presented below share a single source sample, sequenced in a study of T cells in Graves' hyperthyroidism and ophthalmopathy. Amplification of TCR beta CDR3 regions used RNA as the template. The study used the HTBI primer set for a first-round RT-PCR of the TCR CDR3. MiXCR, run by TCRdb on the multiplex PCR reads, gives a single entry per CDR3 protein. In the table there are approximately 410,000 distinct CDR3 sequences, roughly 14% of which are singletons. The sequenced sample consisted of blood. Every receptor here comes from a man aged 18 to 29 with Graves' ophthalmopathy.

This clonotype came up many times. CDR3 coding DNA: TGTGCCAGCAGTTTATCGCCCGGGTCCAGTATTGGCTACACCTTC. Residues: CASSLSPGSSIGYTF. The chain recombines TRBV27 with TRBJ1-2, with D uncertain. V was pared by 0 bases and J by 7 bases, with 15 bases between. Germline V CDR1 and CDR2: MNHEY, SMNVEV (reference sequence). The CDR3 spans 15 residues.

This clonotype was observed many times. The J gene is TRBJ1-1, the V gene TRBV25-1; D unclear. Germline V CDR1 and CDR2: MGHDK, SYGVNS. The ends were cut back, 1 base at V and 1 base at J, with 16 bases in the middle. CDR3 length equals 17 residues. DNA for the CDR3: TGTGCCAGCAGTGAATCCCTTGCCGGACCTCAGAACACTGAAGCTTTCTTT. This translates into CASSESLAGPQNTEAFF.

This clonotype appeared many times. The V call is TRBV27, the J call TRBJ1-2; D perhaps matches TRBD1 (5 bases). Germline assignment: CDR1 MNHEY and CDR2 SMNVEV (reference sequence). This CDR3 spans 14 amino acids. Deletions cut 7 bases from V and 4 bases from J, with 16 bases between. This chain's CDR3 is CASKNPGRSYGYTF. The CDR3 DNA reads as TGTGCCAGCAAGAATCCGGGACGGAGCTATGGCTACACCTTC.

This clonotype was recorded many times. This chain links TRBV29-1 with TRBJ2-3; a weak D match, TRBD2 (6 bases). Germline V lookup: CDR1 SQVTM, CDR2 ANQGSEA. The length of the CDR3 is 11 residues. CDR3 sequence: CSRPWRDTQYF. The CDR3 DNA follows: TGCAGTCGGCCGTGGCGGGACACGCAGTATTTT.

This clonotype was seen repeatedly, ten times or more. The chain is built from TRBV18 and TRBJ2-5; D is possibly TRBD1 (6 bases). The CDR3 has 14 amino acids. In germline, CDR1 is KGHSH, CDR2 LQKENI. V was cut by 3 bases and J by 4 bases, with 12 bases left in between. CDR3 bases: TGTGCCAGCTCACCCATCACAGGGAGAGAGACCCAGTACTTC. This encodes CASSPITGRETQYF.

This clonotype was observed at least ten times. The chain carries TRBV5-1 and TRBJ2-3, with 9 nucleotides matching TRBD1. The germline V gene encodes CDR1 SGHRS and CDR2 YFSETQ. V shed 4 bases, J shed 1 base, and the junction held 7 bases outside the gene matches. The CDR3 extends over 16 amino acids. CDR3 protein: CASSVTGGLGTDTQYF. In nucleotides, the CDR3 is TGCGCCAGCAGCGTGACAGGGGGGTTAGGCACAGATACGCAGTATTTT.

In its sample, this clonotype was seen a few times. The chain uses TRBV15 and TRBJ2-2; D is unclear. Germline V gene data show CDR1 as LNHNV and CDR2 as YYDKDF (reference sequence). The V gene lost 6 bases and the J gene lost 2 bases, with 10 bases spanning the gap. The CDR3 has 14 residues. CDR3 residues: CATSRLDNTGELFF. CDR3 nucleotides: TGTGCCACCAGTCGACTTGATAACACCGGGGAGCTGTTTTTT.

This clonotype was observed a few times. The CDR3 DNA reads TGTGCCAGCAGTTACTCGATTAGCGGGGACTCCTACGAGCAGTACTTC. This translates into CASSYSISGDSYEQYF. This chain links TRBV6-2 or TRBV6-3 with TRBJ2-7; 8 nucleotides match TRBD2. This CDR3 has 16 residues. Germline trimming cut 0 bases from V and 0 bases from J; bases unmatched to any gene: 4. CDR1 and CDR2 from the germline V gene are MNHEY and SVGEGT.

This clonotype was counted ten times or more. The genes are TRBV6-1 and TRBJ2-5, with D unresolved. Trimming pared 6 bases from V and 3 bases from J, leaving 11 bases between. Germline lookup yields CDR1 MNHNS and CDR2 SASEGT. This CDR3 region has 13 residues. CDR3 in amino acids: CASRLNYEETQYF. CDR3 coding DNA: TGTGCCAGCAGACTAAACTACGAAGAGACCCAGTACTTC.

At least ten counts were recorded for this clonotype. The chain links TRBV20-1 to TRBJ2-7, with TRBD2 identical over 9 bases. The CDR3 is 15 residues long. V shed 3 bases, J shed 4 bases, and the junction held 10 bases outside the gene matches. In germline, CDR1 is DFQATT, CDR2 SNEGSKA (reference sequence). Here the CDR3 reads CSAREIAGETYEQYF. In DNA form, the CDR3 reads TGCAGTGCTAGGGAGATAGCGGGAGAGACGTACGAGCAGTACTTC.

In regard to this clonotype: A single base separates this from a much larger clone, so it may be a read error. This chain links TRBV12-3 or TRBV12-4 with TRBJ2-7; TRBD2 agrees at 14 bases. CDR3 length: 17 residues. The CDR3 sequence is CTSSPRGGLAGAYEQYF. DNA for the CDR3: TGTACCAGCAGTCCCCGGGGGGGACTAGCGGGAGCATACGAGCAGTACTTC.